The 7 T cell receptor beta chains listed next were all sequenced from one sample in a study of blood T cells in healthy people across ages (dated by TCRdb to the mid-2010s). The library was obtained by 5' RACE. Sequencing took place on an Illumina HiSeq 2500. A second PCR of roughly 7 to 11 cycles was performed with a sample-barcoded 5' primer and a J-beta primer mix. The public reads were reanalyzed by TCRdb: fastp trimming at Q25, MiXCR alignment, in-frame beta chains only. Rows are combined by CDR3 protein, so each entry shows the most common genes and DNA. For this sample there are about 1.6 million distinct CDR3 sequences; 30% to 35% appear just once. The top ten hold approximately 11% of the sample. The specimen was blood. The origin of the receptors is a woman aged 25 to 39 in good health.

V and J are TRBV11-1 and TRBJ2-5; TRBD1 or TRBD2 may be the D gene (5 bases each). The germline V and J ends were trimmed by 4 bases and 5 bases, with 14 bases remaining between them. The CDR3 spans 14 residues. Germline CDR1 and CDR2: SGHAT and FQDESV (reference sequence). The CDR3 DNA sequence: TGTGCCAGCAGCTCTAAGGTGGGACGGGAGACCCAGTACTTC. Translation: CASSSKVGRETQYF.

This clonotype occurred a few times. The CDR3 region has the DNA TGTGCCAGCAGTGAGGGTCGCGGGGGCACAGATACGCAGTATTTT. It yields the protein CASSEGRGGTDTQYF. This chain uses TRBV6-1 with TRBJ2-3, with a weak D call TRBD2 (6 bases). The germline V gene has CDR1 MNHNS and CDR2 SASEGT. CDR3 length equals 15 residues. The V and J ends lost 3 bases and 1 base respectively, with 11 bases between them.

This sequence joins TRBV9 and TRBJ2-5, with 10 bases lining up with TRBD2. The CDR3 covers 15 residues. The trim removed 5 bases at V and 1 base at J, leaving 5 bases unmatched. The V gene's germline CDR1 is SGDLS and CDR2 YYNGEE. The CDR3 DNA reads as TGTGCCAGCAGTAGGCTAGCGGGAGTCCAAGAGACCCAGTACTTC. Protein product: CASSRLAGVQETQYF.

This clonotype has only a few counts. The J gene is TRBJ2-6, the V gene TRBV6-5, with a possible D match to TRBD1 (6 bases). This CDR3 has 15 residues. The V and J ends lost 7 bases and 4 bases respectively, with 14 bases between them. The germline gives CDR1 MNHEY, CDR2 SVGAGI. This CDR3 reads CASTTQGSGANVLTF. The CDR3 DNA follows: TGTGCCAGCACTACACAGGGATCGGGGGCCAACGTCCTGACTTTC.

The chain couples TRBV7-9 to TRBJ1-2, with TRBD1 as a possible D gene (6 bases). V was pared by 4 bases and J by 1 base, with 16 bases between. The germline V gene encodes CDR1 SEHNR and CDR2 FQNEAQ (reference sequence). CDR3 length: 16 residues. For the CDR3, the DNA is TGTGCCAGCAGCTGGATACAGGGCATTGGTAACTATGGCTACACCTTC. It translates to CASSWIQGIGNYGYTF. Filled out from reference TRBV7-9 and TRBJ1-2, the complete variable domain reads DTGVSQNPRHKITKRGQNVTFRCDPISEHNRLYWYRQTLGQGPEFLTYFQNEAQLEKSRLLSDRFSAERPKGSFSTLEIQRTEQGDSAMYLCASSWIQGIGNYGYTFGSGTRLTVV.

Comment on this clonotype: The DNA is omitted, as the CDR3 cannot be located on it reliably, and the CDR3 follows TCRdb's listing. This rearrangement joins TRBV10-3 to TRBJ2-5; TRBD2 is taken as the D call from the table, unchecked against the DNA. Germline V gene sequence: CDR1 ENHRY, CDR2 SYGVKD. The CDR3 has 14 amino acids, counting both end residues. CDR3 loop: CATVAGLLKETQYF.

The chain has TRBV29-1 and TRBJ1-1; D is uncertain. Germline loops: CDR1 SQVTM, CDR2 ANQGSEA. The CDR3 loop spans 12 amino acids. V lost 8 bases to trimming and J lost 1 base, with 11 bases between them. The CDR3 loop reads CSTLTGNTEAFF. CDR3 nucleotide sequence: TGCAGCACCTTAACCGGGAACACTGAAGCTTTCTTT.